This TCR beta chain comes out of a study of beta chain features in type 1 diabetes. Across the whole study: Patients and healthy donors were similar in age, gender and cell yields. Investigators examined approximately 100,000,000 sorted cells across all samples.

With 3 bases removed from V and 3 bases from J, the gap between germline ends came to 16 bases. The germline CDR1 and CDR2 sequences are SGDLS and YYNGEE. The CDR3 is made up of 16 amino acids. One heparinised blood draw, averaging around 0.12 L, came from each donor. CD45RO/CCR7/CD25/CD127/CD95/CD27 separated CD4+ naive, central memory, regulatory and stem cell-like memory cells by sorting. This clone turned up a few times. Isolated RNA was reverse transcribed in full, so expressed TCRB transcripts were sequenced. Repertoires were generated with immunoSEQ multiplex PCR, while TCRdb's copy carries only in-frame clones and drops some. The profile covers roughly 400,000 clones, with about 15% appearing a single time and roughly 0.035% taken by the ten largest.

Sequenced: naive CD4+ T cells from blood. V usage is TRBV9 and J usage is TRBJ2-1; no clear D. This receptor was obtained from a man in his thirties or forties in good health. In DNA, the CDR3 is TGTGCCAGCAGCGCCGGCTCCCCGGTTAGCTACAATGAGCAGTTCTTC. Amino acid sequence: CASSAGSPVSYNEQFF.